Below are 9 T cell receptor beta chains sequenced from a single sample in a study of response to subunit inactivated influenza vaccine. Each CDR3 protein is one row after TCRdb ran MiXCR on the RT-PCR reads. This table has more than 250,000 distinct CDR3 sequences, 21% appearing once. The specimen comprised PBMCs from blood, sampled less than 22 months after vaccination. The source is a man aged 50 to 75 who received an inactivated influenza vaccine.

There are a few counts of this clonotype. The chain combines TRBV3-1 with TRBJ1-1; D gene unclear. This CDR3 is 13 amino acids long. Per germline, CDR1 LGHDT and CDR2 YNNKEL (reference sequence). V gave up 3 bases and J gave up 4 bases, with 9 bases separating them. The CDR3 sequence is CASSHQDSTEAFF. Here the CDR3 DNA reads TGTGCCAGCAGCCACCAGGATAGCACTGAAGCTTTCTTT.

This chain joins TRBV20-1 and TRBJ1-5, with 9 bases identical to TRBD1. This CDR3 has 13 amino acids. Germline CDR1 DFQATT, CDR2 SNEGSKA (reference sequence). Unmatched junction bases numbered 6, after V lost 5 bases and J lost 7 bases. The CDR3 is CSAQQGARQPQHF. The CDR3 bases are TGCAGTGCTCAACAGGGGGCTCGCCAGCCCCAGCATTTT.

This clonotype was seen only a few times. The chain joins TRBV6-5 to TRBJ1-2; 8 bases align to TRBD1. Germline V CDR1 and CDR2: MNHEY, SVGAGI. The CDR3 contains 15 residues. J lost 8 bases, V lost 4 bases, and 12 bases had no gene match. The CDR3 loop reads CASSLTRTGSGGYTF. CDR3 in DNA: TGTGCCAGCAGTTTAACCCGGACAGGGTCCGGGGGCTACACCTTC.

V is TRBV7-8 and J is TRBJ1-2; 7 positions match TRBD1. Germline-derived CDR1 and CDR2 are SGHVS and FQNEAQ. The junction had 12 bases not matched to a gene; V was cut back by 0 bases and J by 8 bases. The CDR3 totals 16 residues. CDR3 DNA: TGTGCCAGCAGCTTAGCGGACCCACAGGGGAGGGAAGGCTACACCTTC. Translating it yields CASSLADPQGREGYTF.

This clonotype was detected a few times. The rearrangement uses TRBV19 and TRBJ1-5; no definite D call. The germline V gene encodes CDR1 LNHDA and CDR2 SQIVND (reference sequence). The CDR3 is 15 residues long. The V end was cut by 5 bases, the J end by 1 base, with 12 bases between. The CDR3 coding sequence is TGTGCCAGTAGTGTGGGGTTAGGAAGCAATCAGCCCCAGCATTTT. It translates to CASSVGLGSNQPQHF.

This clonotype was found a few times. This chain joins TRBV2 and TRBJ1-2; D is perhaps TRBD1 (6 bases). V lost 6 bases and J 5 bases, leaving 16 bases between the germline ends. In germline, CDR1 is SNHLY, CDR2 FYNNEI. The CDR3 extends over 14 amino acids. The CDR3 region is CASSGQPGTYGYTF. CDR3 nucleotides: TGTGCCAGCAGCGGACAGCCCGGCACGTATGGCTACACCTTC.

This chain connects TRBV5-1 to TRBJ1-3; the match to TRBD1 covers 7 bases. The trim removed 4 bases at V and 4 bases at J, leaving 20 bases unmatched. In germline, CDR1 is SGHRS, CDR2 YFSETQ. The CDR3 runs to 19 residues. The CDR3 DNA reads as TGCGCCAGCAGCCCGTCGGCCCACAGGGGAGCCCGGGAAGGAAACACCATATATTTT. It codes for CASSPSAHRGAREGNTIYF. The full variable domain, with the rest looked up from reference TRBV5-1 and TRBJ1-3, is KAGVTQTPRYLIKTRGQQVTLSCSPISGHRSVSWYQQTPGQGLQFLFEYFSETQRNKGNFPGRFSGRQFSNSRSEMNVSTLELGDSALYLCASSPSAHRGAREGNTIYFGEGSWLTVV.

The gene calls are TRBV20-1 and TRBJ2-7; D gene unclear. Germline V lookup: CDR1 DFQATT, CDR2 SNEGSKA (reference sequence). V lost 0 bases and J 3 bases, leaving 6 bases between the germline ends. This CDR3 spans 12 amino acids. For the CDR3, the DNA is TGCAGTGCTAGAGATCTGGTCTACGAGCAGTACTTC. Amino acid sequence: CSARDLVYEQYF.

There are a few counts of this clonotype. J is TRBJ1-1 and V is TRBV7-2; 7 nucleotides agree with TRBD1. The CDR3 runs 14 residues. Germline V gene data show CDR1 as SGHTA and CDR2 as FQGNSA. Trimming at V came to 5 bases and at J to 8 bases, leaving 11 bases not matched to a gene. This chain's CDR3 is CASSPMTGHREAFF. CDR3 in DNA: TGTGCCAGCAGCCCGATGACAGGGCATCGGGAAGCTTTCTTT.